This T cell receptor beta chain was recovered during a study of control samples from healthy donors and cancer patients. The data were produced by immunoSEQ multiplex PCR, yet TCRdb's version contains in-frame clones alone and is incomplete. The sample includes over 150,000 clones, approximately 94% of them seen just once. Germline lookup yields CDR1 LGHDT and CDR2 YNNKEL (reference sequence). J lost 3 bases, V lost 4 bases, and 2 bases had no gene match. The CDR3 is made up of 13 amino acids. The sample taken for sequencing was blood. This sequence joins TRBV3-1 (or the pseudogene TRBV3-2) and TRBJ1-1; TRBD1 agrees at 7 bases. This sequence was found in a young woman in good health. CDR3 sequence reads: CASSPTGYTEAFF. DNA for the CDR3: TGTGCCAGCAGCCCGACAGGGTACACTGAAGCTTTCTTT.